These 32 T cell receptor beta chains share one sample of origin, sequenced in a study of CD8+CD57+ T cells in acquired aplastic anemia. Genomic DNA provided the template from which TCR beta VDJ and CDR3 profiles were obtained. TCRdb analysed the reads with MiXCR anew, one entry per CDR3 protein. Here the sample spans 95,000 to 150,000 distinct CDR3 sequences, under 60% being singletons. Patients who underwent sequencing had shown CD8+CD57+ cell expansion by flow cytometry. Sequenced sample: sorted CD4+, CD8+, or CD8+CD57+ T cells (not recorded which) from PBMCs. The receptors here all came from a human donor with aplastic anemia.

The J gene is TRBJ1-2, the V gene TRBV2; D gene ambiguous. This CDR3 has 9 amino acids. The germline V and J ends were trimmed by 6 bases and 8 bases, with 4 bases remaining between them. Germline CDR1 and CDR2: SNHLY and FYNNEI. The CDR3 spells CASREGYTF. The CDR3 DNA sequence: TGTGCCAGCAGGGAGGGCTACACCTTC.

The V gene is TRBV7-6, the J gene TRBJ1-2; possibly TRBD1 for D (6 bases). Germline loops: CDR1 SGHVS, CDR2 FNYEAQ. The CDR3 loop spans 17 amino acids. V gave up 0 bases and J gave up 5 bases, with 19 bases separating them. The CDR3 DNA reads as TGTGCCAGCAGCTTAGCGGTTACTCACAGGGTATATTATGGCTACACCTTC. Translation gives CASSLAVTHRVYYGYTF.

This clonotype appeared a few times. This chain connects TRBV7-9 to TRBJ1-6, with D perhaps TRBD1 (5 bases). V was shortened by 5 bases and J by 0 bases, with 8 bases between the two germline ends. The CDR3 is made up of 15 amino acids. The V gene's germline CDR1 is SEHNR and CDR2 FQNEAQ (reference sequence). The CDR3 is CASSIDSSYNSPLHF. CDR3 bases: TGTGCCAGCAGCATAGACAGCTCCTATAATTCACCCCTCCACTTT.

This clonotype came up a few times. The V gene is TRBV4-3, the J gene TRBJ1-3, with D tentatively TRBD1 (5 bases). V lost 0 bases to trimming and J lost 4 bases, with 19 bases between them. Germline-derived CDR1 and CDR2 are LGHNA and YSLEER. The CDR3 extends over 18 amino acids. The CDR3 spells CASSQDYERGSIGNTIYF. As DNA, the CDR3 is TGCGCCAGCAGCCAAGATTATGAACGGGGGTCCATCGGAAACACCATATATTTT.

This clonotype showed up many times. The V gene is TRBV19, the J gene TRBJ2-5; no definite D call. CDR3 length: 15 residues. CDR1 LNHDA and CDR2 SQIVND come from the germline V gene (reference sequence). Trimming took 3 bases from V and 4 from J, leaving 15 bases between them. In nucleotides, the CDR3 is TGTGCCAGTAGTATGCGCGCAACTGAGCGAGAGACCCAGTACTTC. Translated, it gives CASSMRATERETQYF.

As to this clonotype: Germline and junction disagree at one end, which may indicate a read error. The genes are TRBV9 and TRBJ2-2; 11 nucleotides match TRBD2. The CDR3 covers 16 residues. Germline-derived CDR1 and CDR2 are SGDLS and YYNGEE. The CDR3 loop is CASSAKLAGVTGDLFF. The CDR3 DNA follows: TGTGCCAGCAGCGCCAAACTAGCGGGGGTAACCGGGGACCTGTTTTTT.

Here the CDR3 DNA reads TGTGCCAGCAGAGCCCAGCATTTT. Its translation is CASRAQHF. The chain uses TRBV7-3 and TRBJ1-5; D is uncertain. The CDR3 consists of 8 residues. V gave up 6 bases and J gave up 11 bases, with 2 bases separating them. The germline CDR1 and CDR2 sequences are SGHTA and FQGTGA.

The chain uses TRBV7-6 and TRBJ1-3; D gene unclear. With 6 bases removed from V and 3 bases from J, the gap between germline ends came to 12 bases. The CDR3 consists of 14 residues. CDR1 is SGHVS and CDR2 is FNYEAQ in the germline V gene. The CDR3 spells CASSIQGVGNTIYF. The CDR3 DNA sequence: TGTGCCAGCAGTATCCAAGGTGTTGGAAACACCATATATTTT.

The chain joins TRBV3-1 to TRBJ2-3; perhaps TRBD2 as D (5 bases). Trimming cost V 4 bases and J 2 bases, with 22 bases left between them. The CDR3 covers 18 residues. Germline V gene sequence: CDR1 LGHDT, CDR2 YNNKEL (reference sequence). This CDR3 is CASSPPPGSGKHTDTQYF. The CDR3 DNA sequence: TGTGCCAGCAGCCCCCCCCCCGGGTCGGGGAAACACACAGATACGCAGTATTTT.

Only one count was recorded for this clonotype. No DNA is shown, since the ends of the CDR3 on it are uncertain; the CDR3 is the one TCRdb lists. This chain links TRBV29-1 with TRBJ2-2; TRBD2, as called in the table, went unchecked against the DNA. Germline values: CDR1 SQVTM, CDR2 ANQGSEA. Ends included, the CDR3 has 12 residues. Here the CDR3 reads CSVGGGTGELLF.

The chain uses TRBV7-3 and TRBJ1-2, with D hard to call. This CDR3 has 12 amino acids. With 1 base removed from V and 7 bases from J, the gap between germline ends came to 7 bases. The germline V gene has CDR1 SGHTA and CDR2 FQGTGA. CDR3 bases: TGTGCCAGCAGCTTAAGTCTCTCTGGCTACACCTTC. Protein sequence: CASSLSLSGYTF.

This clonotype has a count of ten or more. This chain uses TRBV6-1 with TRBJ2-7, with D possibly matching TRBD2 (7 bases). Trimming pared 10 bases from V and 4 bases from J, leaving 20 bases between. Per the germline V gene, CDR1 is MNHNS and CDR2 is SASEGT. The CDR3 is made up of 14 amino acids. The CDR3 nucleotides read TGTGCCACCTCTGGGGCGGCGGGGGCTTACGAGCAGTACTTC. Its translation is CATSGAAGAYEQYF.

About this clonotype itself: Germline and junction disagree at one end, which may indicate a read error. V gene TRBV7-6 combines with J gene TRBJ2-5; perhaps TRBD1 as D (5 bases). Germline V gene data show CDR1 as SGHVS and CDR2 as FNYEAQ. This CDR3 contains 13 residues. CDR3 nucleotides: TGTGCCAGCAGCTTACAGGGAAAAGAGACCCCGTACTTC. Amino acid sequence: CASSLQGKETPYF.

This clonotype was recorded a few times. The chain recombines TRBV24-1 with TRBJ2-2; 7 nucleotides agree with TRBD2. Germline V lookup: CDR1 KGHDR, CDR2 SFDVKD. CDR3 length equals 14 residues. V lost 11 bases and J lost 3; bases outside the gene matches: 8. CDR3 region: CASQKGGDTGELFF. DNA of the CDR3: TGTGCCAGCCAAAAGGGAGGGGACACCGGGGAGCTGTTTTTT.

The chain has TRBV11-1 and TRBJ2-2, with 7 bases aligning to TRBD1. The germline V gene encodes CDR1 SGHAT and CDR2 FQDESV (reference sequence). V lost 5 bases, J lost 1 base, and 7 bases stayed unmatched. This CDR3 spans 16 amino acids. The CDR3 DNA is TGTGCCAGCAGCGATATTGGGACAGAGAACACCGGGGAGCTGTTTTTT. Its translation is CASSDIGTENTGELFF.

The chain recombines TRBV2 with TRBJ2-2; D is perhaps TRBD1 (6 bases). The CDR3 covers 15 residues. CDR1 and CDR2 (germline): SNHLY, FYNNEI. Trimming pared 6 bases from V and 2 bases from J, leaving 13 bases between. The DNA for the CDR3 is TGTGCCAGCAGAGCCCCGACAGGAAACACCGGGGAGCTGTTTTTT. Its translation is CASRAPTGNTGELFF.

The J gene is TRBJ2-1, the V gene TRBV20-1; 7 positions agree with TRBD1. Germline V gene sequence: CDR1 DFQATT, CDR2 SNEGSKA (reference sequence). This CDR3 region has 16 residues. J was trimmed by 4 bases and V by 2 bases; bases with no gene match: 11. Here the CDR3 DNA reads TGCAGTGCTAGAAGATTGTCCCGGGACAGTTACAATGAGCAGTTCTTC. It encodes CSARRLSRDSYNEQFF.

The rearrangement joins TRBV25-1 to TRBJ1-1, with TRBD1 as a possible D gene (6 bases). The germline V gene encodes CDR1 MGHDK and CDR2 SYGVNS. The germline V and J ends were trimmed by 11 bases and 1 base, with 17 bases remaining between them. The CDR3 has 14 residues. The CDR3 nucleotides read TGTGCCGCTGCCACCGGACAGACGAACACTGAAGCTTTCTTT. It specifies CAAATGQTNTEAFF.

This clonotype is a singleton in its sample. One end of the junction varies from germline; a read error may be responsible. V is TRBV7-7 and J is TRBJ2-6; no definite D call. Germline V gene data show CDR1 as SSHAT and CDR2 as FNYEAQ (reference sequence). The CDR3 totals 14 residues. CDR3 nucleotide sequence: TGTGCTAGCAGCCAAGACCCTGGGGCCAACGTCCTGACTTTC. Encoded protein: CASSQDPGANVLTF.

The CDR3 protein is CASSLHGGNTGELFF. CDR3 DNA: TGCGCCAGCAGCTTGCACGGGGGGAACACCGGGGAGCTGTTTTTT. V usage is TRBV5-1 and J usage is TRBJ2-2; D is possibly TRBD2 (6 bases). V was cut by 1 base and J by 1 base, with 8 bases left in between. This CDR3 contains 15 residues. Germline CDR1 reads SGHRS; CDR2 reads YFSETQ.

The chain uses TRBV5-1 and TRBJ2-7, with 8 bases aligning to TRBD2. V dropped 0 bases and J dropped 3; count of bases not matched to a gene: 2. Per germline, CDR1 SGHRS and CDR2 YFSETQ. The CDR3 covers 14 residues. This CDR3 reads CASSLVAGNYEQYF. The CDR3 DNA sequence: TGCGCCAGCAGCTTGGTAGCGGGAAACTACGAGCAGTACTTC. Supplemented by reference TRBV5-1 and TRBJ2-7, the full variable domain reads KAGVTQTPRYLIKTRGQQVTLSCSPISGHRSVSWYQQTPGQGLQFLFEYFSETQRNKGNFPGRFSGRQFSNSRSEMNVSTLELGDSALYLCASSLVAGNYEQYFGPGTRLTVT.

The chain couples TRBV20-1 to TRBJ2-5, with 7 bases identical to TRBD1. This CDR3 is built from 13 residues. Germline trimming cut 4 bases from V and 4 bases from J; bases unmatched to any gene: 6. Germline assignment: CDR1 DFQATT and CDR2 SNEGSKA (reference sequence). The CDR3 DNA reads as TGCAGTGCTAAGGCGACAGGGATAGAGACCCAGTACTTC. Translated: CSAKATGIETQYF.

This clonotype was recorded at least ten times. J is TRBJ2-5 and V is TRBV7-3; a weak D match, TRBD1 (5 bases). CDR1 and CDR2 (germline): SGHTA, FQGTGA. The germline V and J ends were trimmed by 1 base and 5 bases, with 8 bases remaining between them. The CDR3 has 13 residues. The CDR3 bases are TGTGCCAGCAGCTTAATCCCAGGGGAGACCCAGTACTTC. Its protein product is CASSLIPGETQYF.

This clonotype was detected once. One end of the junction varies from germline; a read error may be responsible. The rearrangement uses TRBV9 and TRBJ2-7; D perhaps matches TRBD1 (5 bases). Germline-derived CDR1 and CDR2 are SGDLS and YYNGEE. CDR3 length equals 15 residues. The CDR3 here is CASSVEAGNQPQQYF. The CDR3 DNA reads as TGTGCCAGCAGTGTAGAAGCAGGGAATCAGCCCCAGCAGTACTTC.

This clonotype has a single count. The chain carries TRBV20-1 and TRBJ1-2, with 7 bases identical to TRBD1. The CDR3 loop spans 14 amino acids. V lost 0 bases to trimming and J lost 4 bases; unmatched junction nucleotides: 5. Looked up from germline, CDR1 is DFQATT and CDR2 is SNEGSKA (reference sequence). CDR3 coding DNA: TGCAGTGCTAGAGAGGCAGGGGGGCCCTATGGCTACACCTTC. Residues: CSAREAGGPYGYTF.

The V call is TRBV10-3, the J call TRBJ2-1, with TRBD1 as a possible D gene (6 bases). CDR1 is ENHRY, CDR2 SYGVKD, per germline. The CDR3 extends over 15 amino acids. Between the trimmed V and J ends, which lost 10 bases and 6 bases, there was a span of 22 bases. The CDR3 sequence is CATDQGSSGPNEQFF. Written as DNA, the CDR3 is TGTGCCACCGATCAGGGGTCATCCGGGCCCAATGAGCAGTTCTTC.

This clonotype was seen more than once but under ten times. The chain uses TRBV10-2 and TRBJ2-3, with 9 nucleotides matching TRBD2. The germline V gene has CDR1 WSHSY and CDR2 SAAADI. The CDR3 has 16 residues. V was pared by 10 bases and J by 2 bases, with 13 bases of the junction left unmatched. The CDR3: CATSQCPSGITDTQYF. The CDR3 DNA follows: TGCGCCACCTCTCAGTGTCCTAGCGGGATCACAGATACGCAGTATTTT.

The gene calls are TRBV19 and TRBJ1-6; TRBD1 agrees at 7 bases. V lost 4 bases to trimming and J lost 7 bases; unmatched junction nucleotides: 4. The germline gives CDR1 LNHDA, CDR2 SQIVND (reference sequence). The CDR3 totals 14 residues. The DNA of the CDR3 is TGTGCCAGTAGTAAGCAGGGGGGGAATTCACCCCTCCACTTT. Translation gives CASSKQGGNSPLHF.

This clonotype was counted ten times or more. The chain combines TRBV2 with TRBJ2-6, with D perhaps matching TRBD1 or TRBD2 (5 bases each). Germline V CDR1 and CDR2: SNHLY, FYNNEI. The V end lost 6 bases, the J end lost 3 bases, and 12 bases lay between the germline ends. The CDR3 spans 15 residues. In nucleotides, the CDR3 is TGTGCCAGCAGAGCCTCAGGGAGTGGGGCCAACGTCCTGACTTTC. Protein: CASRASGSGANVLTF. The entire variable domain, with the rest obtained from reference TRBV2 and TRBJ2-6, is as follows: EPEVTQTPSHQVTQMGQEVILRCVPISNHLYFYWYRQILGQKVEFLVSFYNNEISEKSEIFDDQFSVERPDGSNFTLKIRSTKLEDSAMYFCASRASGSGANVLTFGAGSRLTVL.

In its sample, this clonotype was seen many times. The chain couples TRBV7-9 to TRBJ2-7; possible D gene TRBD1, 6 bases. Germline V CDR1 and CDR2: SEHNR, FQNEAQ (reference sequence). V lost 6 bases, J lost 6 bases, and 12 bases lay in between. The CDR3 loop spans 12 amino acids. The CDR3 loop reads CASRPTGLEQYF. CDR3 coding DNA: TGTGCCAGCAGACCCACAGGGCTCGAGCAGTACTTC.

This clonotype appeared many times. The V and J genes are TRBV14 and TRBJ2-1; D gene uncertain. The length of the CDR3 is 15 residues. The V and J ends lost 0 bases and 5 bases respectively, with 11 bases between them. Germline V gene lookup returns CDR1 SGHDN and CDR2 FVKESK. The chain's CDR3 is CASSQDPLTNNEQFF. The CDR3 coding sequence is TGTGCCAGCAGCCAAGACCCCCTAACTAACAATGAGCAGTTCTTC.

The chain recombines TRBV11-1 with TRBJ1-1, with D perhaps matching TRBD1 (6 bases). The CDR3 has 13 amino acids. V gave up 6 bases and J gave up 6 bases, with 14 bases separating them. Germline V CDR1 and CDR2: SGHAT, FQDESV (reference sequence). The CDR3 is CASSHAGHPEAFF. The CDR3 bases are TGTGCCAGCAGTCACGCGGGACATCCTGAAGCTTTCTTT. Based on the CDR3 plus reference TRBV11-1 and TRBJ1-1, the full variable domain is EAEVAQSPRYKITEKSQAVAFWCDPISGHATLYWYRQILGQGPELLVQFQDESVVDDSQLPKDRFSAERLKGVDSTLKIQPAELGDSAMYLCASSHAGHPEAFFGQGTRLTVV.